The sequence of this T cell receptor beta chain was determined in a study of T cells in Graves' hyperthyroidism and ophthalmopathy. General study results and limits: The blood repertoire included most of the expanded thyroid clonotypes above 0.001.

Diagnoses were made from clinical symptoms, serum measures (thyroxine and TRAb), thyroid ultrasound and orbital computed tomography. This clonotype was observed a handful of times. The target antigen is unknown. From RNA transcripts, TCR beta CDR3 regions were amplified. Initially, a first-round RT-PCR of the TCR CDR3 employed the HTBI primer set. TCRdb redid the calling of the multiplex PCR reads with MiXCR, one entry per CDR3 protein. The data show 600,000 or so distinct CDR3 sequences, with 11% to 15% seen just once and approximately 6.4% held by the top ten. The specimen sequenced was blood. The TCR originated in a woman aged 18-29 years with Graves' ophthalmopathy.

The CDR3 DNA sequence: TGTGCCAGTAGGGCCGTGCAGGGCCCCTCCTTGCAGCCCCAGCATTTT. Protein product: CASRAVQGPSLQPQHF. The chain carries TRBV19 and TRBJ1-5, with D perhaps matching TRBD1 (5 bases). With 6 bases removed from V and 7 bases from J, the gap between germline ends came to 22 bases. Germline V gene data show CDR1 as LNHDA and CDR2 as SQIVND (reference sequence). The CDR3 is made up of 16 amino acids.